The T cell receptor (beta chain) described here comes from a study of T cells in localized non-small cell lung cancer. Overall study results and limits: Uninvolved adjacent lung showed the highest T cell clonality, exceeding tumor. Detection in adjacent lung was observed for a median roughly 55 of the top 100 tumor clones. Sequencing involved a lone tumor region, leaving heterogeneity possible.

Some clones are missing from TCRdb's copy, which holds only in-frame ones; the method was immunoSEQ multiplex PCR. The sample carries about 4,500 clones, 30% recorded once. Notes on this clone: The antigen is undetermined.

V was clipped by 1 base and J by 1 base, with 5 bases between them. Per germline, CDR1 SGDLS and CDR2 YYNGEE. The CDR3 is 13 residues long. J is TRBJ1-1 and V is TRBV9; no reliable D call. The specimen comprised lung tumor tissue, sampled before any cancer treatment. This TCR came from a male donor older than 55 with stage I lung adenocarcinoma. CDR3 DNA: TGTGCCAGCAGCGTAAGCAAGAACACTGAAGCTTTCTTT. It codes for CASSVSKNTEAFF. Complete variable domain (other parts from reference TRBV9 and TRBJ1-1): DSGVTQTPKHLITATGQRVTLRCSPRSGDLSVYWYQQSLDQGLQFLIQYYNGEERAKGNILERFSAQQFPDLHSELNLSSLELGDSALYFCASSVSKNTEAFFGQGTRLTVV.